Presented here are 8 T cell receptor beta chains from one specimen sequenced in a study of blood T cell repertoires in COVID-19. Clones were read by immunoSEQ multiplex PCR, and TCRdb kept only the in-frame ones, dropping some. The sample includes 150,000 to 250,000 clones, 84% seen only once; the top ten take roughly 6.9%. The sequenced material came from PBMCs or T cells enriched from blood (not recorded which). The receptor set was obtained from a man in his forties who had recovered from COVID-19.

V usage is TRBV6-5 and J usage is TRBJ2-2, with D possibly TRBD2 on 6 matching bases. Germline CDR1 MNHEY, CDR2 SVGAGI. There are 14 residues in the CDR3. V lost 4 bases to trimming and J lost 6 bases, with 12 bases between them. The CDR3 region is CASSFDRDSGELFF. The CDR3 nucleotides are TGTGCCAGCAGTTTTGACCGGGACTCCGGGGAGCTGTTTTTT.

This chain joins TRBV9 and TRBJ1-1, with TRBD1 identical over 8 bases. With 4 bases clipped from V and 1 base from J, the junction kept 9 bases outside the gene matches. CDR3 length: 16 amino acids. CDR1 SGDLS and CDR2 YYNGEE come from the germline V gene. In nucleotides, the CDR3 is TGTGCCAGCAGCCGATTCTCGGACAGGGAGAACACTGAAGCTTTCTTT. Residues: CASSRFSDRENTEAFF. Drawing the rest from reference TRBV9 and TRBJ1-1, the complete variable domain is DSGVTQTPKHLITATGQRVTLRCSPRSGDLSVYWYQQSLDQGLQFLIQYYNGEERAKGNILERFSAQQFPDLHSELNLSSLELGDSALYFCASSRFSDRENTEAFFGQGTRLTVV.

This clone showed up just a few times. V and J are TRBV29-1 and TRBJ1-4; D may be TRBD1 (6 bases). Trimming took off 8 bases at V and 0 bases at J, with 10 bases between the two ends. CDR1 is SQVTM and CDR2 is ANQGSEA in the germline V gene. CDR3 length: 13 residues. CDR3 in amino acids: CSFYRATNEKLFF. The CDR3 DNA sequence: TGCAGCTTCTACAGGGCAACTAATGAAAAACTGTTTTTT.

V and J are TRBV10-3 and TRBJ2-2; 9 nucleotides agree with TRBD1. V lost 5 bases to trimming and J lost 5 bases; unmatched junction nucleotides: 9. Germline CDR1 reads ENHRY; CDR2 reads SYGVKD. The length of the CDR3 is 16 residues. The CDR3: CAISSLTGGSTGELFF. The CDR3 DNA follows: TGTGCCATCAGTTCTCTAACAGGGGGCTCAACCGGGGAGCTGTTTTTT.

This CDR3 is CATSRWGGGLGNEQFF. For the CDR3, the DNA is TGTGCCACCTCTCGATGGGGGGGTGGACTTGGAAATGAGCAGTTCTTC. The chain couples TRBV15 to TRBJ2-1; 7 positions agree with TRBD2. This CDR3 has 16 residues. Germline CDR1 and CDR2: LNHNV and YYDKDF (reference sequence). Trimming cost V 8 bases and J 7 bases; bases outside gene matches: 17.

As for this clone: Other DNA sequences in the sample encode the same CDR3. The genes are TRBV18 and TRBJ2-1; 13 bases map to TRBD2. The germline gives CDR1 KGHSH, CDR2 LQKENI. The length of the CDR3 is 15 residues. V was clipped by 0 bases and J by 7 bases; unmatched bases: 0. The CDR3 sequence is CASSPPGLAGNEQFF. CDR3 sequence (DNA): TGTGCCAGCTCACCACCGGGACTAGCGGGAAATGAGCAGTTCTTC.

Concerning this clone itself: A much larger clone lies one base from this, so it may be a read error. This chain uses TRBV28 with TRBJ1-1; D remains ambiguous. The CDR3 covers 12 residues. CDR1 and CDR2 (germline): MDHEN, SYDVKM. Trimming stripped 5 bases from V and 1 base from J, with 5 bases between. As DNA, the CDR3 is TGTGCCAGCAGTCCCCAGAACACTGAAGCTTTCTTT. This codes for CASSPQNTEAFF.

The chain joins TRBV11-2 to TRBJ2-7; D is ambiguous. CDR1 is SGHAT and CDR2 is FQNNGV in the germline V gene. Trimming left V 3 bases short and J 6 bases short, with 12 bases between. This CDR3 contains 13 residues. For the CDR3, the DNA is TGTGCCAGCAGCTTGCCGGGTTCCCTCGAGCAGTACTTC. Translation gives CASSLPGSLEQYF.